These T cell receptor beta chains were read from a single sample in a study of cytotoxic CD8 clonotypes in ibrutinib-treated CLL. The method was immunoSEQ multiplex PCR; TCRdb's version includes in-frame clones alone and lacks a portion of them. Among 250,000 to 350,000 clones listed, 76% were seen once. The specimen was PBMCs, collected at disease progression, from a patient treated with ibrutinib. These receptors all come from a human donor with chronic lymphocytic leukemia. The CDR3 runs from the conserved cysteine through the conserved F or W. Fields, in order: clone size, D gene, J gene, V gene, CDR3 protein, CDR3 DNA. D genes are given only for firm matches. Only some rows state a clone size, as once, few, many or a class for expanded clones.

clone size: -
D gene: TRBD2
J gene: TRBJ2-2
V gene: TRBV4-3
CDR3 protein: CASSHLLAGGPNGELFF
CDR3 DNA: TGCGCCAGCAGCCACCTACTAGCGGGAGGGCCGAACGGGGAGCTGTTTTTT

clone size: -
D gene: -
J gene: TRBJ1-4
V gene: TRBV18
CDR3 protein: CASSPPGRTNEKLFF
CDR3 DNA: TGTGCCAGCTCACCCCCGGGCCGAACTAATGAAAAACTGTTTTTT

clone size: -
D gene: TRBD2
J gene: TRBJ2-5
V gene: TRBV5-1
CDR3 protein: CASSLTGGRETQYF
CDR3 DNA: TGCGCCAGCAGCTTGACGGGGGGGCGTGAGACCCAGTACTTC

clone size: -
D gene: -
J gene: TRBJ2-7
V gene: TRBV4-1
CDR3 protein: CASSQLQGFSYEQYF
CDR3 DNA: TGCGCCAGCAGCCAACTGCAGGGGTTCTCCTACGAGCAGTACTTC

clone size: -
D gene: -
J gene: TRBJ1-5
V gene: TRBV21-1
CDR3 protein: CASSKPTEGNHF
CDR3 DNA: TGTGCCAGCAGCAAACCCACCGAGGGTAACCATTTT

clone size: -
D gene: -
J gene: TRBJ2-2
V gene: TRBV9
CDR3 protein: CASSVGVPGELFF
CDR3 DNA: TGTGCCAGCAGCGTAGGAGTGCCCGGGGAGCTGTTTTTT

clone size: -
D gene: TRBD1
J gene: TRBJ2-4
V gene: TRBV2
CDR3 protein: CASGRNSGGSGKNIQYF
CDR3 DNA: TGTGCCAGCGGTCGAAACTCAGGGGGATCGGGGAAAAACATTCAGTACTTC

clone size: -
D gene: -
J gene: TRBJ2-3
V gene: TRBV18
CDR3 protein: CASSPPGLSNTDTQYF
CDR3 DNA: TGTGCCAGCTCACCACCGGGACTCTCTAACACAGATACGCAGTATTTT

clone size: -
D gene: -
J gene: TRBJ2-1
V gene: TRBV15
CDR3 protein: CATSRDRRGYNEQFF
CDR3 DNA: TGTGCCACCAGCAGAGATCGGCGCGGATACAATGAGCAGTTCTTC

clone size: -
D gene: -
J gene: TRBJ2-3
V gene: TRBV5-1
CDR3 protein: CASSASEDTQYF
CDR3 DNA: TGCGCCAGCAGCGCGAGTGAGGATACGCAGTATTTT

clone size: few
D gene: TRBD1
J gene: TRBJ2-7
V gene: TRBV25-1
CDR3 protein: CASSECPGQHSYEQYF
CDR3 DNA: TGTGCCAGCAGTGAATGCCCGGGACAGCACTCCTACGAGCAGTACTTC

clone size: -
D gene: TRBD2
J gene: TRBJ2-2
V gene: TRBV5-1
CDR3 protein: CASSLALAGVNTGELFF
CDR3 DNA: TGCGCCAGCAGCTTGGCCCTAGCGGGAGTGAACACCGGGGAGCTGTTTTTT

clone size: -
D gene: TRBD1
J gene: TRBJ1-6
V gene: TRBV5-5
CDR3 protein: CASSLGDRSDSPLHF
CDR3 DNA: TGTGCCAGCAGCTTAGGGGACAGGAGTGATTCACCCCTCCACTTT

clone size: -
D gene: TRBD2
J gene: TRBJ2-1
V gene: TRBV19
CDR3 protein: CASSPGGLAGFDEQFF
CDR3 DNA: TGTGCCAGTAGTCCAGGGGGACTAGCGGGATTCGATGAGCAGTTCTTC

clone size: -
D gene: -
J gene: TRBJ1-3
V gene: TRBV6-6
CDR3 protein: CASRDSGNTIYF
CDR3 DNA: TGTGCCAGCAGGGACTCTGGAAACACCATATATTTT

clone size: -
D gene: TRBD1
J gene: TRBJ1-4
V gene: TRBV5-1
CDR3 protein: CASSLAVGGLNEKLFF
CDR3 DNA: TGCGCCAGCAGCTTGGCCGTAGGGGGCCTTAATGAAAAACTGTTTTTT

clone size: -
D gene: -
J gene: TRBJ1-2
V gene: TRBV12-5
CDR3 protein: CASMTGVYGYTF
CDR3 DNA: TGTGCTAGTATGACAGGCGTCTATGGCTACACCTTC

clone size: -
D gene: -
J gene: TRBJ2-7
V gene: TRBV9
CDR3 protein: CASSVGGNEQYF
CDR3 DNA: TGTGCCAGCAGCGTAGGGGGGAACGAGCAGTACTTC

clone size: -
D gene: TRBD2
J gene: TRBJ2-1
V gene: TRBV29-1
CDR3 protein: CSVEGGRGSYNEQFF
CDR3 DNA: TGCAGCGTTGAAGGTGGGAGGGGCTCCTACAATGAGCAGTTCTTC

clone size: -
D gene: TRBD1
J gene: TRBJ2-3
V gene: TRBV4-1
CDR3 protein: CASSPTGTGPVNF
CDR3 DNA: TGCGCCAGCAGCCCAACCGGGACAGGGCCGGTGAATTTT

clone size: few
D gene: -
J gene: TRBJ1-2
V gene: TRBV18
CDR3 protein: CASSPSHLRLEFYGYTF
CDR3 DNA: TGTGCCAGCTCACCAAGCCACCTACGGCTTGAATTCTATGGCTACACCTTC

clone size: -
D gene: -
J gene: TRBJ2-2
V gene: TRBV29-1
CDR3 protein: CSVDRGANTGELFF
CDR3 DNA: TGCAGCGTTGACAGGGGGGCGAACACCGGGGAGCTGTTTTTT

clone size: -
D gene: -
J gene: TRBJ2-3
V gene: TRBV10-3
CDR3 protein: CATEGGRGANYTDTQYF
CDR3 DNA: TGTGCCACCGAGGGGGGCAGAGGGGCGAATTACACAGATACGCAGTATTTT

clone size: -
D gene: -
J gene: TRBJ2-2
V gene: TRBV9
CDR3 protein: CASSLRSNTGELFF
CDR3 DNA: TGTGCCAGCAGCCTAAGAAGTAACACCGGGGAGCTGTTTTTT

clone size: -
D gene: -
J gene: TRBJ2-4
V gene: TRBV27
CDR3 protein: CASSLTGVIQYF
CDR3 DNA: TGTGCCAGCAGTTTAACCGGGGTCATTCAGTACTTC

clone size: -
D gene: -
J gene: TRBJ1-2
V gene: TRBV5-5
CDR3 protein: CASSLEGIYGYTF
CDR3 DNA: TGTGCCAGCAGCTTGGAAGGGATCTATGGCTACACCTTC

clone size: once
D gene: -
J gene: TRBJ1-3
V gene: TRBV11-2
CDR3 protein: CASSLKPGNTIYF
CDR3 DNA: TGTGCCAGCAGCTTGAAGCCCGGAAACACCATATATTTT

clone size: -
D gene: -
J gene: TRBJ1-2
V gene: TRBV5-1
CDR3 protein: CASSLGRTGASYGYTF
CDR3 DNA: TGCGCCAGCAGCTTGGGGAGGACGGGGGCCAGTTATGGCTACACCTTC

clone size: -
D gene: -
J gene: TRBJ2-3
V gene: TRBV6-1
CDR3 protein: CASSDGRGADTQYF
CDR3 DNA: TGTGCCAGCAGTGATGGCAGGGGGGCAGATACGCAGTATTTT

clone size: few
D gene: -
J gene: TRBJ1-1
V gene: TRBV10-3
CDR3 protein: CAISETRDNTEAFF
CDR3 DNA: TGTGCCATCAGTGAAACCAGGGATAACACTGAAGCTTTCTTT

clone size: few
D gene: -
J gene: TRBJ2-7
V gene: TRBV10-1
CDR3 protein: CASSEFPGHPDYEQYF
CDR3 DNA: TGCGCCAGCAGTGAATTTCCGGGACACCCTGACTACGAGCAGTACTTC

clone size: -
D gene: -
J gene: TRBJ1-2
V gene: TRBV21-1
CDR3 protein: CASKKGVRGYTF
CDR3 DNA: TGTGCCAGCAAGAAGGGTGTCCGCGGCTACACCTTC

clone size: -
D gene: TRBD1
J gene: TRBJ2-2
V gene: TRBV29-1
CDR3 protein: CSARTGHTGELFF
CDR3 DNA: TGCAGCGCTAGGACAGGTCACACCGGGGAGCTGTTTTTT

clone size: once
D gene: -
J gene: TRBJ2-5
V gene: TRBV6-5
CDR3 protein: CASSKLQGKGETQYF
CDR3 DNA: TGTGCCAGCAGTAAACTCCAGGGGAAGGGAGAGACCCAGTACTTC

clone size: few
D gene: TRBD2
J gene: TRBJ2-7
V gene: TRBV11-2
CDR3 protein: CASSHAMAGAPYEQYF
CDR3 DNA: TGTGCCAGCAGCCATGCTATGGCGGGAGCCCCCTACGAGCAGTACTTC

clone size: -
D gene: -
J gene: TRBJ1-3
V gene: TRBV13
CDR3 protein: CASSLDPGSSGNTIYF
CDR3 DNA: TGTGCCAGCAGCTTAGACCCGGGATCCTCTGGAAACACCATATATTTT

clone size: -
D gene: -
J gene: TRBJ1-2
V gene: TRBV9
CDR3 protein: CASSGDYGYTF
CDR3 DNA: TGTGCCAGCAGCGGAGACTATGGCTACACCTTC

clone size: -
D gene: -
J gene: TRBJ2-7
V gene: TRBV29-1
CDR3 protein: CSVEGTRSYEQYF
CDR3 DNA: TGCAGCGTTGAAGGTACTAGATCCTACGAGCAGTACTTC

clone size: -
D gene: -
J gene: TRBJ1-2
V gene: TRBV9
CDR3 protein: CASSRGDLYYGYTF
CDR3 DNA: TGTGCCAGCAGCAGGGGGGACCTGTACTATGGCTACACCTTC

clone size: few
D gene: TRBD2
J gene: TRBJ2-1
V gene: TRBV28
CDR3 protein: CASIEAGVGRGEQFF
CDR3 DNA: TGTGCCAGCATCGAAGCGGGAGTAGGGCGTGGTGAGCAGTTCTTC

clone size: -
D gene: -
J gene: TRBJ2-3
V gene: TRBV19
CDR3 protein: CASSSGGWRSTDTQYF
CDR3 DNA: TGTGCCAGTAGTTCCGGGGGTTGGCGGAGCACAGATACGCAGTATTTT

clone size: -
D gene: -
J gene: TRBJ1-3
V gene: TRBV13
CDR3 protein: CASSLKFFGDPIYF
CDR3 DNA: TGTGCCAGCAGCCTAAAGTTCTTCGGGGATCCCATATATTTT

clone size: -
D gene: -
J gene: TRBJ2-7
V gene: TRBV18
CDR3 protein: CASSPLFGRTEQYF
CDR3 DNA: TGTGCCAGCTCACCACTCTTTGGACGAACCGAGCAGTACTTC